Below are 24 T cell receptor beta chains sequenced from a single sample in a study of blood T cell repertoires in COVID-19. Only in-frame clones appear in the TCRdb table, and some are missing; sequencing was by immunoSEQ multiplex PCR. Here the sample spans 250,000 or so clones, about four fifths being singletons. Material: peripheral blood. The receptors were sampled from a man aged 50-60 years with acute or convalescent COVID-19.

This rearrangement joins TRBV3-1 (or the pseudogene TRBV3-2) to TRBJ1-2, with a possible D match to TRBD1 (5 bases). CDR3 size: 16 residues. Germline V gene sequence: CDR1 LGHDT, CDR2 YNNKEL (reference sequence). Trimming left V 1 base short and J 4 bases short, with 16 bases between. The DNA for the CDR3 is TGTGCCAGCAGCCAAGTGGGGCTGGGAACAGGCTATGGCTACACCTTC. This encodes CASSQVGLGTGYGYTF.

The chain has TRBV12-3 or TRBV12-4 and TRBJ1-2, with a tentative D call TRBD1 (6 bases). V was pared by 3 bases and J by 9 bases, with 14 bases between. The CDR3 has 13 residues. The CDR3 DNA follows: TGTGCCAGCAGTTTTACAGGGAGCGGCAGCTACACCTTC. This sequence encodes CASSFTGSGSYTF.

This clone showed up just once. The sample contains more than one DNA sequence encoding this CDR3. The chain is built from TRBV6-5 and TRBJ1-5, with a weak D call TRBD1 (6 bases). Germline V CDR1 and CDR2: MNHEY, SVGAGI. V was shortened by 0 bases and J by 2 bases, with 8 bases between the two germline ends. This CDR3 has 15 amino acids. CDR3 amino acids: CASSYSRQGNQPQHF. In DNA form, the CDR3 reads TGTGCCAGCAGTTACTCGAGACAGGGCAATCAGCCCCAGCATTTT.

This chain joins TRBV3-1 (or the pseudogene TRBV3-2) and TRBJ1-5; 7 bases map to TRBD1. V lost 3 bases, J lost 3 bases, and 2 bases stayed unmatched. This CDR3 spans 14 amino acids. The germline CDR1 and CDR2 sequences are LGHDT and YNNKEL (reference sequence). Here the CDR3 DNA reads TGTGCCAGCAGCCACAGGGGGACCAATCAGCCCCAGCATTTT. Protein sequence: CASSHRGTNQPQHF.

V gene TRBV27 combines with J gene TRBJ2-3; maybe TRBD2 (5 bases). CDR1 MNHEY and CDR2 SMNVEV come from the germline V gene (reference sequence). CDR3 length: 15 residues. V lost 4 bases to trimming and J lost 0 bases, with 11 bases between them. CDR3 in amino acids: CASSSPRGSTDTQYF. The CDR3 coding sequence is TGTGCCAGCAGTTCCCCACGCGGGAGCACAGATACGCAGTATTTT.

The chain is built from TRBV5-1 and TRBJ1-2; unclear D gene. Trimming stripped 0 bases from V and 0 bases from J, with 3 bases between. The CDR3 spans 13 residues. From germline, CDR1 is SGHRS and CDR2 YFSETQ. CDR3 loop: CASSLDTNYGYTF. The CDR3 DNA reads as TGCGCCAGCAGCTTGGACACTAACTATGGCTACACCTTC.

The rearrangement joins TRBV10-3 to TRBJ1-3, with 8 nucleotides matching TRBD1. CDR3 length equals 13 residues. Germline CDR1 ENHRY, CDR2 SYGVKD. V shed 8 bases, J shed 2 bases, and the junction held 2 bases outside the gene matches. Written as DNA, the CDR3 is TGTGCCATCGGCAGGGGGCCTGGAAACACCATATATTTT. Translation gives CAIGRGPGNTIYF.

The chain joins TRBV6-1 to TRBJ1-5, with a weak D call TRBD1 (5 bases). This CDR3 is 15 amino acids long. CDR1 and CDR2 from the germline V gene are MNHNS and SASEGT. Trimming removed 2 bases from V and 0 bases from J, with 8 bases in between. CDR3 in DNA: TGTGCCAGCAGTGAAAGGACATTTAGCAATCAGCCCCAGCATTTT. Translation gives CASSERTFSNQPQHF.

CDR3 sequence reads: CASSRGTGSNQPQHF. The CDR3, as DNA: TGTGCCAGCAGCCGAGGGACAGGTAGCAATCAGCCCCAGCATTTT. This rearrangement joins TRBV3-1 (or the pseudogene TRBV3-2) to TRBJ1-5; 8 nucleotides agree with TRBD1. From germline, CDR1 is LGHDT and CDR2 YNNKEL (reference sequence). Trimming took 4 bases from V and 0 from J; bases not matched to a gene: 2. This CDR3 contains 15 residues.

This chain joins TRBV9 and TRBJ2-2; D gene uncertain. The CDR3 loop spans 15 amino acids. Trimming left V 0 bases short and J 0 bases short, with 6 bases between. Germline CDR1 reads SGDLS; CDR2 reads YYNGEE. CDR3 loop: CASSVVSANTGELFF. CDR3 sequence (DNA): TGTGCCAGCAGCGTAGTATCAGCGAACACCGGGGAGCTGTTTTTT.

This chain joins TRBV3-1 (or the pseudogene TRBV3-2) and TRBJ2-7, with TRBD1 as a possible D gene (6 bases). This CDR3 contains 14 residues. Germline V gene lookup returns CDR1 LGHDT and CDR2 YNNKEL (reference sequence). The V end was cut by 3 bases, the J end by 0 bases, with 9 bases between. The CDR3 bases are TGTGCCAGCAGCCACGACAGGCACTCCTACGAGCAGTACTTC. Translating gives CASSHDRHSYEQYF.

Of note for this clone: In the same sample, other DNA sequences code for this CDR3. The rearrangement uses TRBV19 and TRBJ2-7; 8 bases align to TRBD1. V was clipped by 5 bases and J by 0 bases; unmatched bases: 3. Looked up from germline, CDR1 is LNHDA and CDR2 is SQIVND (reference sequence). The CDR3 covers 14 residues. The CDR3 nucleotides are TGTGCCAGTAGTTCCACAGGGGGCTCCTACGAGCAGTACTTC. It is translated as CASSSTGGSYEQYF.

The rearrangement links TRBV4-1 to TRBJ2-7, with D possibly matching TRBD1 (5 bases). CDR3 length: 15 amino acids. Germline CDR1 is MGHRA and CDR2 is YSYEKL. V shed 0 bases and J shed 6 bases, with 15 bases lying between them. CDR3 bases: TGCGCCAGCAGCCAAGACAGGGATACTTCCGGCGAGCAGTACTTC. Translating gives CASSQDRDTSGEQYF.

This clone was observed once. The sample holds other DNA sequences that translate to the same CDR3. The J gene is TRBJ2-5, the V gene TRBV12-3 or TRBV12-4, with a possible D match to TRBD1 (6 bases). The CDR3 runs 13 residues. The ends were cut back, 3 bases at V and 5 bases at J, with 10 bases in the middle. Written as DNA, the CDR3 is TGTGCCAGCAGTTTCGGGCAGGGGGAGACCCAGTACTTC. Its protein product is CASSFGQGETQYF.

This clone came up a few times. The CDR3 loop is CASSSPGTGVINEKLFF. The CDR3, as DNA: TGTGCCAGCTCATCCCCCGGGACAGGGGTGATTAATGAAAAACTGTTTTTT. V usage is TRBV18 and J usage is TRBJ1-4; 10 bases agree with TRBD1. Germline V lookup: CDR1 KGHSH, CDR2 LQKENI. The CDR3 consists of 17 residues. The junction had 10 bases not matched to a gene; V was cut back by 5 bases and J by 4 bases.

The J gene is TRBJ2-7, the V gene TRBV6-2 or TRBV6-3, with 9 bases that match TRBD1. This CDR3 comprises 13 residues. Germline assignment: CDR1 MNHEY and CDR2 SVGEGT. V trimming: 3 bases; J trimming: 6 bases; junction bases outside the gene matches: 3. CDR3 amino acids: CASSYSTGGEQYF. For the CDR3, the DNA is TGTGCCAGCAGTTATTCGACAGGGGGCGAGCAGTACTTC.

Here the CDR3 DNA reads TGTGCTAGTGGTTTGGTTGGGGGGAGTTATGGCTACACCTTC. It specifies CASGLVGGSYGYTF. This chain links TRBV12-5 with TRBJ1-2, with D possibly TRBD1 on 5 matching bases. The V end was cut by 0 bases, the J end by 5 bases, with 10 bases between. The germline CDR1 and CDR2 sequences are LGHNT and FRNRAP. This CDR3 has 14 residues.

This clone was recorded only once. The chain combines TRBV2 with TRBJ2-3, with 16 bases fitting TRBD2. J gave up 6 bases and V 6 bases, and 3 bases lay outside the gene matches. The CDR3 runs 15 residues. The V gene's germline CDR1 is SNHLY and CDR2 FYNNEI. The CDR3 bases are TGTGCCAGCAGCGGGACTAGCGGGGGGGCCGATACGCAGTATTTT. This codes for CASSGTSGGADTQYF.

This chain connects TRBV19 to TRBJ2-1, with D uncertain. The germline V gene has CDR1 LNHDA and CDR2 SQIVND (reference sequence). The CDR3 sequence is 16 residues long. The V and J ends lost 1 base and 5 bases respectively, with 15 bases between them. CDR3 sequence (DNA): TGTGCCAGTAGTATAGGGAGACCCCCTACTGACAATGAGCAGTTCTTC. Translation gives CASSIGRPPTDNEQFF.

The V call is TRBV19, the J call TRBJ1-2; the D is unclear. The V gene lost 3 bases and the J gene lost 7 bases, with 15 bases spanning the gap. Per germline, CDR1 LNHDA and CDR2 SQIVND (reference sequence). This CDR3 is 14 amino acids long. CDR3 amino acids: CASSISSRLGGYTF. The DNA for the CDR3 is TGTGCCAGTAGTATTTCTTCCCGACTGGGTGGCTACACCTTC.

This chain joins TRBV5-1 and TRBJ1-6; 8 nucleotides align to TRBD1. CDR1 SGHRS and CDR2 YFSETQ come from the germline V gene. The CDR3 is 15 residues long. Trimming cost V 4 bases and J 7 bases; bases outside gene matches: 7. CDR3 nucleotide sequence: TGCGCCAGCAGCAGACAGACAGGGGACAATTCACCCCTCCACTTT. Protein: CASSRQTGDNSPLHF.

The chain joins TRBV24-1 to TRBJ2-1; D perhaps matches TRBD2 (7 bases). The CDR3 loop spans 15 amino acids. Trimming removed 5 bases at V and 8 bases at J, with 18 bases between. Per the germline V gene, CDR1 is KGHDR and CDR2 is SFDVKD. CDR3 loop: CATSALGGAIDEQFF. CDR3 in DNA: TGTGCCACCAGTGCCCTTGGGGGGGCCATCGATGAGCAGTTCTTC.

The gene calls are TRBV7-9 and TRBJ2-1, with a tentative D call TRBD2 (6 bases). V lost 4 bases to trimming and J lost 0 bases, with 10 bases between them. Germline V gives CDR1 SEHNR, CDR2 FQNEAQ (reference sequence). The CDR3 is 15 residues long. The CDR3 DNA is TGTGCCAGCAGCTCCGCGGGGAGCTCCTACAATGAGCAGTTCTTC. This gives the protein CASSSAGSSYNEQFF.

V is TRBV2 and J is TRBJ1-5; D is ambiguous. The V end was cut by 10 bases, the J end by 3 bases, with 16 bases between. CDR1 and CDR2 (germline): SNHLY, FYNNEI. The CDR3 is 14 amino acids. CDR3 loop: CATTSVDYNQPQHF. The CDR3 bases are TGTGCCACCACCTCGGTGGACTACAATCAGCCCCAGCATTTT.